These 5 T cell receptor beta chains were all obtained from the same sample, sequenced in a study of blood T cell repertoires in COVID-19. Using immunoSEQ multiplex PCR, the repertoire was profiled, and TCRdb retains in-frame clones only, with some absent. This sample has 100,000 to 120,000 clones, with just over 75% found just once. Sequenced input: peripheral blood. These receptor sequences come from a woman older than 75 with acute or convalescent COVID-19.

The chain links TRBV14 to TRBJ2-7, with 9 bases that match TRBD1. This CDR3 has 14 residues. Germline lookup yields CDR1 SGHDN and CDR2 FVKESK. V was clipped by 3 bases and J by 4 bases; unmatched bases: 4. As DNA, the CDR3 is TGTGCCAGCAGCCAGACAGGGGGACGGTACGAGCAGTACTTC. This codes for CASSQTGGRYEQYF.

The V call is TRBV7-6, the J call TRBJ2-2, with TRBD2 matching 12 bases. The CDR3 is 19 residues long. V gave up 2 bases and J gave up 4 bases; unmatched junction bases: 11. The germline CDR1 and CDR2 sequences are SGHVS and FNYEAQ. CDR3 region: CASSLQPSGGGGGTGELFF. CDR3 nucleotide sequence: TGTGCCAGCAGCTTACAGCCTAGCGGGGGGGGCGGGGGCACCGGGGAGCTGTTTTTT.

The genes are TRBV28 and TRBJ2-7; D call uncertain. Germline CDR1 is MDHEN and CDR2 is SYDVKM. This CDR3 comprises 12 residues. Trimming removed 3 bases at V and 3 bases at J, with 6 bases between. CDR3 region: CASSLVSYEQYF. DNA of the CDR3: TGTGCCAGCAGTTTGGTCAGCTACGAGCAGTACTTC.

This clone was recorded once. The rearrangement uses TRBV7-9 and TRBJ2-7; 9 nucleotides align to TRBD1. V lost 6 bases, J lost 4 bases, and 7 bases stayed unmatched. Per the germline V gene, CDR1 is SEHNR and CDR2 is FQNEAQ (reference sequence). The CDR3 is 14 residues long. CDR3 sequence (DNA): TGTGCCAGCAGGTCCGGGACAGGGACTTACGAGCAGTACTTC. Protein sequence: CASRSGTGTYEQYF.

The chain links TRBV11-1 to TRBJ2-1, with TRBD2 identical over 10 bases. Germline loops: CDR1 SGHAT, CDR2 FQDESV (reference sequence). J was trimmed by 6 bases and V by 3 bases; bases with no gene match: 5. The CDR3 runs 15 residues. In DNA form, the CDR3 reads TGTGCCAGCAGCTTCCTAGCGGGGGAGATCAATGAGCAGTTCTTC. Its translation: CASSFLAGEINEQFF. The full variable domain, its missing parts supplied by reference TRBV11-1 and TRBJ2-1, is EAEVAQSPRYKITEKSQAVAFWCDPISGHATLYWYRQILGQGPELLVQFQDESVVDDSQLPKDRFSAERLKGVDSTLKIQPAELGDSAMYLCASSFLAGEINEQFFGPGTRLTVL.